This T cell receptor beta chain was identified in a study of spatial heterogeneity in lung cancer (dated by TCRdb to about 2019). Concerning the study at large: Beta-chain transcripts were consistently detected in greater numbers than alpha-chain transcripts, which likely reflected higher beta-chain transcript abundance. In tumor regions, TCR transcript counts showed a strong correlation with a T cell transcriptional module score from matched bulk RNA-seq. In the raw uncorrected reads, each unique combination of TCR and UMI appeared more than ten times on average. In non-small cell lung cancer, the study made a quantitative comparison of TCR alpha and beta repertoires among multiple tumor regions, matched nontumor lung and blood. The study linked features of the TCR repertoire to counts of nonsynonymous mutations, which were determined by whole-exome sequencing of tumor tissue. At surgery, some 200 tumor regions, around 68 matched nontumor lung samples and 56 PBMC samples were TCR-sequenced for both alpha and beta chains.

Library preparation used 5' RACE. The reads were generated on a NextSeq 500. In the TCR library protocol, a unique molecular identifier was attached to each TCR cDNA molecule so that PCR and sequencing errors could be corrected. From the authors' description of their analysis: TCR identification, UMI-based error correction and CDR3 extraction were all carried out with Decombinator tools. Expanded TCRs were defined as those above a frequency of 2 per 1,000, corresponding to the top 1% of the tumor frequency distribution. Expanded tumor TCRs statistically deemed absent (corrected P<0.05) from at least one tumor region were classed as regional, and all other expanded tumor TCRs were classed as ubiquitous. Each repertoire was subsampled 100 times to 5,000 TCRs, after which Renyi diversity was computed with the R vegan package. CDR3 similarity networks were constructed using string-kernel similarity of amino acid triplets, with links drawn between CDR3s whose pairwise similarity was above 0.82. TCRdb reanalyzed the raw reads on its own, using fastp at Q25 for trimming and MiXCR for clone calling, and kept in-frame beta chains. For every CDR3 protein sequence, its rows merge into one entry that carries the most common genes and DNA. None of the V and J calls come from the authors' own analysis; TCRdb made them. Within this sample are some 20,000 distinct CDR3 sequences, with around a sixth of them counted one time only. Over 25% of the sample is taken by the ten largest.

The time point label, as the study defines it: sample taken at primary tumor resection. Donors were over 60 patients with early-stage, untreated non-small cell lung cancer from the lung TRACERx cohort. TCR sequencing used whole RNA extracted from tumor and nontumor lung tissue, or from cryopreserved PBMC samples, without cell sorting. Only patients with enough RNA available from two or more tumor regions were chosen for TCR sequencing. Before being selected, tumor and adjacent nontumor lung specimens were reviewed by a lung pathologist. This clonotype was seen at least ten times. This receptor's antigen is unknown. Base qualities are not provided; no much larger clone lies one nucleotide away. The paper as a whole reports these results and caveats: A correlation was observed between the number of expanded intratumoral alpha and beta TCRs and the tumor nonsynonymous mutation count. Estimated TCR-seq coverage of tumor T cells was only roughly 7% for alpha chains and about 13% for beta chains. Confirming at a functional level the hypothesis that regional TCRs recognize regional mutations was considered to require additional single-cell paired TCR alpha and beta sequencing. The count of ubiquitous expanded TCRs correlated with the count of ubiquitous nonsynonymous mutations, and the count of regional expanded TCRs correlated with the count of regional nonsynonymous mutations.

Via the germline V gene, CDR1 is MGHRA and CDR2 YSYEKL. A distance of 18 bases separates the germline ends of V and J, which lose 0 bases and 7 bases respectively. The CDR3 goes from the cysteine to the phenylalanine over 16 residues. The read is trimmed to its CDR3 DNA, 48 bases read in frame from base 1. This clonotype was obtained from a female donor with early-stage non-small cell lung cancer. The rearranged chain carries TRBV4-1 and TRBJ2-5; TRBD2 is a possible D gene, resting on 6 matching bases. The sample was lung tumor tissue, taken at surgery. The sequenced DNA: TGCGCCAGCAGCCAAGAAGAGTTCGGGAGCTGGGCGACCCAGTACTTC. Translated, it gives CASSQEEFGSWATQYF.